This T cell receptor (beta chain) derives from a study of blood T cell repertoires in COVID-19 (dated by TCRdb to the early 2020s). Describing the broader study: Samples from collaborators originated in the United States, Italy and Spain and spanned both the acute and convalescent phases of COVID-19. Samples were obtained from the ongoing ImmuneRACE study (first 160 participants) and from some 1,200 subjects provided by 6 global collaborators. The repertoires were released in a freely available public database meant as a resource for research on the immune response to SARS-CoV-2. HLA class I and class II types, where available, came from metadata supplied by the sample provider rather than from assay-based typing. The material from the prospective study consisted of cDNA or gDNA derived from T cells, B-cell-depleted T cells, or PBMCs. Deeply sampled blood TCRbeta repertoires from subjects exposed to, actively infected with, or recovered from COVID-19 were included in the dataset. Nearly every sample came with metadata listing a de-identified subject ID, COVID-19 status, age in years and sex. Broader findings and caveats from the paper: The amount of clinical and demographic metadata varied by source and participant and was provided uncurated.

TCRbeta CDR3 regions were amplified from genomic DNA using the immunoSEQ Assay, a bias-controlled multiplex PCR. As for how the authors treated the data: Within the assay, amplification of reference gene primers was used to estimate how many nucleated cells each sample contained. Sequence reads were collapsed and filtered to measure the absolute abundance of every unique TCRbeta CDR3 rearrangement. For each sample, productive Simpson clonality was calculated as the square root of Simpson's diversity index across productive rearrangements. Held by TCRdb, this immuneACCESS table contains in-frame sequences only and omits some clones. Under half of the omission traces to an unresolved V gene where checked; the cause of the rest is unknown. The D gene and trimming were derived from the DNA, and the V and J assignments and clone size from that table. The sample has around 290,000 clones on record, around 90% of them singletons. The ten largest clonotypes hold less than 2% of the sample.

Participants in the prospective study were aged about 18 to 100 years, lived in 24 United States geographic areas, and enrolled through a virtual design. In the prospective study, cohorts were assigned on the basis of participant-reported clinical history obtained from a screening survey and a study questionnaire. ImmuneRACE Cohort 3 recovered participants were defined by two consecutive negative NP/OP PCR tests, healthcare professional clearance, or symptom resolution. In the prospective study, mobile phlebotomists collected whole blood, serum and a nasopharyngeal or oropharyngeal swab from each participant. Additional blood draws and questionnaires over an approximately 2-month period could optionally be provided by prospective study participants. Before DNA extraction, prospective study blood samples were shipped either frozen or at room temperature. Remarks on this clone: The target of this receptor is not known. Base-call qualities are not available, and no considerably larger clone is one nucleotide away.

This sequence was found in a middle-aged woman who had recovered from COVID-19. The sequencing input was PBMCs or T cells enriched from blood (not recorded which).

The sequenced DNA is TGTGCCAGCAGCTTGGGGCAGAACTACAATGAGCAGTTCTTC. Translated, this gives CASSLGQNYNEQFF. This sequence uses TRBV5-5 and TRBJ2-1, with the D segment identity uncertain. Per the germline V gene (reference sequence), SGHKS is the CDR1 and YYEKEE is the CDR2. The CDR3 contains 14 residues, cysteine and phenylalanine counted. Of all the DNA, just the CDR3 is kept, 42 bases in frame from base 1. At the junction V is shortened by 0 bases and J by 3 bases, with 7 bases in between. Supplemented by the reference TRBV5-5 and TRBJ2-1 proteins around the CDR3, the complete variable domain is DAGVTQSPTHLIKTRGQQVTLRCSPISGHKSVSWYQQVLGQGPQFIFQYYEKEERGRGNFPDRFSARQFPNYSSELNVNALLLGDSALYLCASSLGQNYNEQFFGPGTRLTVL.